The clone carrying this TCR beta chain was counted at least ten times. This entry belongs to a study of T cells in Graves' hyperthyroidism and ophthalmopathy. CDR1 and CDR2 from the germline V gene are SGHAT and FQNNGV. CDR3 size: 15 residues. V was clipped by 2 bases and J by 3 bases, with 14 bases between them. Amplified TCR beta CDR3 regions derived from RNA transcripts. A set of HTBI primers served as the primers for a first-round RT-PCR of the TCR CDR3. TCRdb reprocessed the multiplex PCR reads via MiXCR and lists one record per CDR3 protein. There are hundreds of thousands of distinct CDR3 sequences in the sample; roughly 21% occur only once, and 45% to 50% lies in the top ten.

The sample taken for sequencing was blood. The rearrangement links TRBV11-2 to TRBJ2-7; maybe TRBD2 (6 bases). The clonotype originates from a man in his forties with Graves' ophthalmopathy. CDR3 coding DNA: TGTGCCAGCAGCTTACTGGGGGGATGGATCTACGAGCAGTACTTC. It specifies CASSLLGGWIYEQYF.